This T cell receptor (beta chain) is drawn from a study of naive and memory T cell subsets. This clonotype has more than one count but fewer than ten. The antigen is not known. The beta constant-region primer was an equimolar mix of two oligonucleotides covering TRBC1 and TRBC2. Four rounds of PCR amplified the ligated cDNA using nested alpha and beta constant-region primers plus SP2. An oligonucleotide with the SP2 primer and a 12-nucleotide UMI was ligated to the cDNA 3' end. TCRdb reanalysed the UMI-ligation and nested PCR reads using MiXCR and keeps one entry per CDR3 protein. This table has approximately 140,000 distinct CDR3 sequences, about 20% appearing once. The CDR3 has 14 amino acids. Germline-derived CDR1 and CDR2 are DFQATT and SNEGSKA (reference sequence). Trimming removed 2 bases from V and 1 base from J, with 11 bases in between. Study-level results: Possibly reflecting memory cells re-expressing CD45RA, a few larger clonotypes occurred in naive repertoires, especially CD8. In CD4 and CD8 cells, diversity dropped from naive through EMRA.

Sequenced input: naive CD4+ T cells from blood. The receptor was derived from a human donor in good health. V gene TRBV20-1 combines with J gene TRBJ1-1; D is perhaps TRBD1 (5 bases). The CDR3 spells CSARPVRANTEAFF. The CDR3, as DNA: TGCAGTGCTAGACCCGTCAGGGCGAACACTGAAGCTTTCTTT.